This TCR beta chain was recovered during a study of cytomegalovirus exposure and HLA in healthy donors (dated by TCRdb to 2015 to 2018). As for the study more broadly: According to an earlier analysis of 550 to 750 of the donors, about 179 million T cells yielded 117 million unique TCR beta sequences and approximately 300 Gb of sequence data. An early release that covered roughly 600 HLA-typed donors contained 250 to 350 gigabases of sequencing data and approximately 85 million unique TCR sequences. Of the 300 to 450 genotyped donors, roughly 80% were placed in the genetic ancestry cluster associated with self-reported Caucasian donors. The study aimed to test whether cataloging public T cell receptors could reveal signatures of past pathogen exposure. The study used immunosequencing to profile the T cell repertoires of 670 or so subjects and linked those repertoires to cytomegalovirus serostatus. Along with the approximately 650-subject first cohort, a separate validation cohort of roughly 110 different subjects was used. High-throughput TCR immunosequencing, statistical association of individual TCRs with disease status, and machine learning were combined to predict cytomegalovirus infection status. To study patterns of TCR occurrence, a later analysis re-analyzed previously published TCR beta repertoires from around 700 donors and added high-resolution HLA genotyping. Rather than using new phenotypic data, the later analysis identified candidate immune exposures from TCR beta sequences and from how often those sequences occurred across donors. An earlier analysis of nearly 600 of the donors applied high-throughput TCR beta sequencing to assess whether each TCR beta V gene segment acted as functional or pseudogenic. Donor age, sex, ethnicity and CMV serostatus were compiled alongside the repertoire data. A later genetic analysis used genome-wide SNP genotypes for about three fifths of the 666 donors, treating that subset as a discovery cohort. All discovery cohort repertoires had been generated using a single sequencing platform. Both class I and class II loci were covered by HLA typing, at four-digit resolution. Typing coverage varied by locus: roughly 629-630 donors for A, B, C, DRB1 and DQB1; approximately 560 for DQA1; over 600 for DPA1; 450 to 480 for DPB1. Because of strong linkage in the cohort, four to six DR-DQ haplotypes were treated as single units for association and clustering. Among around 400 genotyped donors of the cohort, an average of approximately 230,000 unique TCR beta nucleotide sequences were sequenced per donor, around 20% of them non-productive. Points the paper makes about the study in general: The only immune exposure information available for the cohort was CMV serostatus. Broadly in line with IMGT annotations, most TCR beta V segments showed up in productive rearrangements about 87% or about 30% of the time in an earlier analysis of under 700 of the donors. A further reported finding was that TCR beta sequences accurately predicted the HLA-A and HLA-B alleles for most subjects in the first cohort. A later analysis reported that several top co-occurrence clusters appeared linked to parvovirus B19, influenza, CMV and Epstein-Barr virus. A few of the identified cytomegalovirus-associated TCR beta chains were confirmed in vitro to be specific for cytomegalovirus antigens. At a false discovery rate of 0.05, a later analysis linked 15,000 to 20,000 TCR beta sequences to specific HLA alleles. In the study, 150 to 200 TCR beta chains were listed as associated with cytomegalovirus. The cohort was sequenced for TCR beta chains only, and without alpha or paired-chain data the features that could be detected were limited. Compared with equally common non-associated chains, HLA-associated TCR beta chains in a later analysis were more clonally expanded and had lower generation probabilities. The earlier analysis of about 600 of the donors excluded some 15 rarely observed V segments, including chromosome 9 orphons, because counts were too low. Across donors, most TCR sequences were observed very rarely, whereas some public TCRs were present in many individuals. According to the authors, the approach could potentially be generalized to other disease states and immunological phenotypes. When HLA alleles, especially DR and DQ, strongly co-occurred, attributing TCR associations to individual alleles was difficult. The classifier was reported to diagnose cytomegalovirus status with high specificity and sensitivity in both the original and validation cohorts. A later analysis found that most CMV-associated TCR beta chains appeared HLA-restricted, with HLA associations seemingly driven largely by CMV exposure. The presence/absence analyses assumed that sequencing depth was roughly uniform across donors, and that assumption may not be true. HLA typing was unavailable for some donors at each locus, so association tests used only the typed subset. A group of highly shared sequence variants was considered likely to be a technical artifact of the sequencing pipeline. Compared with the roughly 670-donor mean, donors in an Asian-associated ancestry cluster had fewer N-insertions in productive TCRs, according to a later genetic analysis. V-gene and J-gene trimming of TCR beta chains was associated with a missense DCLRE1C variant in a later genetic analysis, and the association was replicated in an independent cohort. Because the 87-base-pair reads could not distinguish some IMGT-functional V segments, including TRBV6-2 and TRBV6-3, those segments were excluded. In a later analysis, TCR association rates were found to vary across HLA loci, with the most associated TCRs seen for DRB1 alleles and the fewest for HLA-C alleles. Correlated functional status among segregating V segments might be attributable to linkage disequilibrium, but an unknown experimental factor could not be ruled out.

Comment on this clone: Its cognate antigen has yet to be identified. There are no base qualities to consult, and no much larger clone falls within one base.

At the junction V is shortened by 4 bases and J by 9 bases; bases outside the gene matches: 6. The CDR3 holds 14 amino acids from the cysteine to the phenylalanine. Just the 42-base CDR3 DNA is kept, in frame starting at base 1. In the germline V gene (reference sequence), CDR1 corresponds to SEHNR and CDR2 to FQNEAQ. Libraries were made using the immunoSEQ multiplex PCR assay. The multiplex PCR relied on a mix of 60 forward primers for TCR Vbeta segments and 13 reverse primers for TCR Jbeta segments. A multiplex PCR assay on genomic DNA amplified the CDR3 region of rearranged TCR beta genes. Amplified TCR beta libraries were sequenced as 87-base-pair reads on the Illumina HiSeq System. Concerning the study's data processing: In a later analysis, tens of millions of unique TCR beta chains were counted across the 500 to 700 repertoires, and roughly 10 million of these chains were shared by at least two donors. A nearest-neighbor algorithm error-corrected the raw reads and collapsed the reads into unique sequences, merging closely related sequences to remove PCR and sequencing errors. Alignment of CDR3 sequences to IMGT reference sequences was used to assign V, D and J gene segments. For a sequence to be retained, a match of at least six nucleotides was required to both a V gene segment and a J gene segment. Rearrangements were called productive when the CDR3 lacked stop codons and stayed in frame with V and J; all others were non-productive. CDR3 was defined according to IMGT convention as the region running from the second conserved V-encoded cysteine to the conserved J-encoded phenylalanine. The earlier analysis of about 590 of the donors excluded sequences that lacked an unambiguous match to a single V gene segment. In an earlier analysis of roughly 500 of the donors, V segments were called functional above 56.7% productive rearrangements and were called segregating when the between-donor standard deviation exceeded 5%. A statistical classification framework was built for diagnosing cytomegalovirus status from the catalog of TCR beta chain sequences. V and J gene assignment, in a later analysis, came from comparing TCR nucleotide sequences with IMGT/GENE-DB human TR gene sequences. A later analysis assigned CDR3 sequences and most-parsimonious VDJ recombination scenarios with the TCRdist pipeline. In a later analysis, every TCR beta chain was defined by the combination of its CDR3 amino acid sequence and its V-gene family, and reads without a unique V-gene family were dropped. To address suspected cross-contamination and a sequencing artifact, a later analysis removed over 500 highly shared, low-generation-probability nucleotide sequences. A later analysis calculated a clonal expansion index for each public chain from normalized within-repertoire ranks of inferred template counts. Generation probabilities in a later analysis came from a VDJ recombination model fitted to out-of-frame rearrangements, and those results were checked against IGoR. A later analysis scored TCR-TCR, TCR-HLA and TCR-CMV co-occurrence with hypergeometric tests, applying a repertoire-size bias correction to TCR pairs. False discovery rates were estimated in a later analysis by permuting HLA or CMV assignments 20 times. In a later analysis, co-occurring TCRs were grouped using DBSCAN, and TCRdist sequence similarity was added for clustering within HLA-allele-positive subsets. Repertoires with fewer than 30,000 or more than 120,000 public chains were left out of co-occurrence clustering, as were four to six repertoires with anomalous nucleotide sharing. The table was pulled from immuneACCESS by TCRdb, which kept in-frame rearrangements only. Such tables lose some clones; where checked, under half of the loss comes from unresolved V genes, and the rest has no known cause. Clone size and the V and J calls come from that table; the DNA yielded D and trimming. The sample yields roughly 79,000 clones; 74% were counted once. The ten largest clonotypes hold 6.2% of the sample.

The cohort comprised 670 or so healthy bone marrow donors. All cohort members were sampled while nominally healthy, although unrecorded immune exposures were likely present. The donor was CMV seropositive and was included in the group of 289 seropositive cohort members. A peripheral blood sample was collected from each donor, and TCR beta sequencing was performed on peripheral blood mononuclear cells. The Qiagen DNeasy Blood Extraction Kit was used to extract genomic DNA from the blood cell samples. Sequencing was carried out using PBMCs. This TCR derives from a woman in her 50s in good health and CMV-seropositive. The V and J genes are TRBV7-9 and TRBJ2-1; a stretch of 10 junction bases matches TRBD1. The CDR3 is CASSSTGQGGEQFF. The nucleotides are TGTGCCAGCAGCTCCACTGGACAGGGGGGTGAGCAGTTCTTC. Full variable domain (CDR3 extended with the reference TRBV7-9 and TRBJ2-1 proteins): DTGVSQNPRHKITKRGQNVTFRCDPISEHNRLYWYRQTLGQGPEFLTYFQNEAQLEKSRLLSDRFSAERPKGSFSTLEIQRTEQGDSAMYLCASSSTGQGGEQFFGPGTRLTVL.